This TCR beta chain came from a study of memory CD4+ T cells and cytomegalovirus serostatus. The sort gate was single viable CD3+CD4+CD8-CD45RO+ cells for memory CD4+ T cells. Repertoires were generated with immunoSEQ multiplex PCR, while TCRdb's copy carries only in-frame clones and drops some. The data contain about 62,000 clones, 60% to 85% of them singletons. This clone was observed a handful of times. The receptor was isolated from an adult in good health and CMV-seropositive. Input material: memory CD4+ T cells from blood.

In nucleotides, the CDR3 is TGCAGCGCTCCCGGGGTTGGGAGGGGAACTGAAGCTTTCTTT. Its translation is CSAPGVGRGTEAFF. The chain is built from TRBV29-1 and TRBJ1-1; maybe TRBD1 (5 bases). In germline, CDR1 is SQVTM, CDR2 ANQGSEA. V lost 7 bases and J lost 5, with 20 bases in between. CDR3 length: 14 residues. Full variable domain (missing parts from reference TRBV29-1 and TRBJ1-1): SAVISQKPSRDICQRGTSLTIQCQVDSQVTMMFWYRQQPGQSLTLIATANQGSEATYESGFVIDKFPISRPNLTFSTLTVSNMSPEDSSIYLCSAPGVGRGTEAFFGQGTRLTVV.